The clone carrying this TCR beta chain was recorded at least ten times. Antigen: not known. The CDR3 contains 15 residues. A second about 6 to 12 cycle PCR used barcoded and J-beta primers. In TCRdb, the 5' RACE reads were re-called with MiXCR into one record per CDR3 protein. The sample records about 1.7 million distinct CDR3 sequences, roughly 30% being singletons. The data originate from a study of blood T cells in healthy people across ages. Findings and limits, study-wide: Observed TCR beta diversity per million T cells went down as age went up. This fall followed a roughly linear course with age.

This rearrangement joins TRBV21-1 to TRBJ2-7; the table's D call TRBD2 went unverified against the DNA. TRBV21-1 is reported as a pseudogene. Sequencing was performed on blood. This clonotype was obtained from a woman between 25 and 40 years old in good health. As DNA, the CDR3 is TGTGCCAGCAGCAAAGGGGCTGGAGGGAGGGACGAGCAGTACTTC. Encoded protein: CASSKGAGGRDEQYF.